The present T cell receptor (beta chain) was sequenced within a study of blood T cell repertoires in COVID-19. Study overall: Specimens from acute and convalescent COVID-19 originated in the United States, Italy and Spain. The cDNA or gDNA used as material had been derived from T cells, B-cell-depleted T cells, or PBMCs.

Germline loops: CDR1 SNHLY, CDR2 FYNNEI. The ends lost 5 bases at V and 11 bases at J; junction bases unmatched: 16. CDR3 length: 15 residues. The sample holds a few counts of this clone. Authors' methods: Reference gene primer amplification in the assay estimated nucleated cell counts. Assay used: immunoSEQ multiplex PCR; TCRdb lists only in-frame clones, some missing. V and J calls and clone size come straight from that table; D and trimming were deduced from the DNA. This sample carries about 200,000 clones, around 85% of them seen once, and the ten largest clones take 9.5% to 12%. The TCR sequence derives from a human donor with active or convalescent COVID-19. The donor label of this sample is uncertain. Sequenced: peripheral blood. The chain has TRBV2 and TRBJ1-1; 8 bases align to TRBD1. The CDR3 coding sequence is TGTGCCAGCAGTCCAGTGGACAGGGTCATTTTCTTGGCTTTCTTT. Translated: CASSPVDRVIFLAFF.